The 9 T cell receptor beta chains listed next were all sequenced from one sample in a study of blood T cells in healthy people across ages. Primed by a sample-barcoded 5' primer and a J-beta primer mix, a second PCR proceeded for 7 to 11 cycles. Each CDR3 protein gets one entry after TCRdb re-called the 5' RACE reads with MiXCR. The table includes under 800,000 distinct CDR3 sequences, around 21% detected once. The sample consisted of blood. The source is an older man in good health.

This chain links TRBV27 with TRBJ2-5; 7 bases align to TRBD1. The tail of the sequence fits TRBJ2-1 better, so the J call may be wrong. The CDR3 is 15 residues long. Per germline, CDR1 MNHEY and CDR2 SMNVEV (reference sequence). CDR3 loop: CASTPGQVPNNEQFF. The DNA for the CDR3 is TGTGCCAGCACCCCTGGACAGGTCCCCAACAATGAGCAGTTCTTC.

The CDR3 is CASTGLAGGQELFF. The CDR3 nucleotides are TGTGCCAGCACTGGACTAGCGGGAGGGCAGGAGCTGTTTTTT. The chain recombines TRBV3-1 with TRBJ2-2, with 15 bases matching TRBD2. Trimming cost V 7 bases and J 10 bases; bases outside gene matches: 4. Germline CDR1 and CDR2: LGHDT and YNNKEL (reference sequence). The CDR3 loop spans 14 amino acids.

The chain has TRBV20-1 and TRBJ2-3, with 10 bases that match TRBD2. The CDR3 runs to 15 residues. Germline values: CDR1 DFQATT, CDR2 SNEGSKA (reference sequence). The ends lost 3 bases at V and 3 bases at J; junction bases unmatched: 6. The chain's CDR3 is CSASRLAGETDTQYF. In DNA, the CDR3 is TGCAGTGCTAGTAGGCTAGCGGGAGAAACAGATACGCAGTATTTT.

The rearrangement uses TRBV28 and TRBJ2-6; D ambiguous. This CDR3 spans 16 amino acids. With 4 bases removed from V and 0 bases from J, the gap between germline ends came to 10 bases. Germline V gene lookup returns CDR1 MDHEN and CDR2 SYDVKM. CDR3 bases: TGTGCCAGCAGTTCCCCTTATCCCTCTGGGGCCAACGTCCTGACTTTC. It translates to CASSSPYPSGANVLTF.

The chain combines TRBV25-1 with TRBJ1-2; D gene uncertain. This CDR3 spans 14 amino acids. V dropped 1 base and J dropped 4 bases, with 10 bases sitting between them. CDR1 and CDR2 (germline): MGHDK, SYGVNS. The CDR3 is CASSESGSIYGYTF. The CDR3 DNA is TGTGCCAGCAGTGAATCAGGAAGCATCTATGGCTACACCTTC.

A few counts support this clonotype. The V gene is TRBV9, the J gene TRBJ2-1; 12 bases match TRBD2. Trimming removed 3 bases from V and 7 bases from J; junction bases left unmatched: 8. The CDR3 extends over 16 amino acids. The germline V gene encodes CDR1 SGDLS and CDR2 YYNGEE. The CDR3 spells CASSAMTSGSENEQFF. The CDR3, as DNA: TGTGCCAGCAGCGCCATGACTAGCGGGAGTGAAAATGAGCAGTTCTTC. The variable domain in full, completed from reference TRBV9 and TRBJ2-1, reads DSGVTQTPKHLITATGQRVTLRCSPRSGDLSVYWYQQSLDQGLQFLIQYYNGEERAKGNILERFSAQQFPDLHSELNLSSLELGDSALYFCASSAMTSGSENEQFFGPGTRLTVL.

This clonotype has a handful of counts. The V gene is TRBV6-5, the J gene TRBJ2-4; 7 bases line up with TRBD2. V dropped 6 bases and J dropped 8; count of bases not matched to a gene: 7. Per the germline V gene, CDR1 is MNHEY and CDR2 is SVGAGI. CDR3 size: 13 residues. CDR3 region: CASRREGLDIQYF. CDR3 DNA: TGTGCCAGCAGGAGGGAGGGATTGGACATTCAGTACTTC.

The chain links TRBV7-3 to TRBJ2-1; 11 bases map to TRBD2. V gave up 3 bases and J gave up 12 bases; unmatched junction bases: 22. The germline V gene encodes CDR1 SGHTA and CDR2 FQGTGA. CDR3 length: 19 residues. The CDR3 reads CASSLEPVLATSGRSVQFF. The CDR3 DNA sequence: TGTGCCAGCAGCTTGGAGCCCGTCCTGGCTACTAGCGGGAGATCAGTGCAGTTCTTC.

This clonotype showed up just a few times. The CDR3 sequence: CASSPGAGHYRYNEQFF. In DNA form, the CDR3 reads TGTGCCAGCAGCCCGGGGGCAGGACATTATCGGTACAATGAGCAGTTCTTC. This chain connects TRBV7-3 to TRBJ2-1; perhaps D is TRBD1 or TRBD2 (6 bases each). Trimming took 5 bases from V and 4 from J, leaving 21 bases between them. The CDR3 has 17 amino acids. Germline-derived CDR1 and CDR2 are SGHTA and FQGTGA.